This T cell receptor beta chain was identified in a study of regulatory T cells in long-lasting Graves disease. Library construction for TCR beta used iRepertoire HTBI primers and Arm-PCR of CDR3 regions. TCRdb reprocessed the multiplex PCR reads with MiXCR, giving one entry per CDR3 protein. This table holds about 530,000 distinct CDR3 sequences, 15% to 20% found once. CDR1 is ENHRY, CDR2 SYGVKD, per germline. The CDR3 is 14 residues long. Trimming pared 0 bases from V and 3 bases from J, leaving 7 bases between. Time point: newly diagnosed GD, antithyroid drugs for less than 3 months. RNA isolated from PBMCs was used to make the TCR library. The source of the patients was an endocrinology department in Xi'an, China. These data also formed part of another study, on T cells in Graves' hyperthyroidism and ophthalmopathy. That work states: Absence of ophthalmopathy progression within 18 months defined stable Graves' hyperthyroidism. The TCR CDR3 first-round RT-PCR relied on the HTBI primer set.

Sequencing was performed on peripheral blood mononuclear cells (PBMCs), taken at new diagnosis, from a patient treated with antithyroid drugs. This receptor was taken from a woman aged 40 to 65 with Graves disease. V gene TRBV10-3 combines with J gene TRBJ2-3, with D unresolved. CDR3 sequence reads: CAISESPGTDTQYF. The DNA for the CDR3 is TGTGCCATCAGTGAGTCACCGGGTACAGATACGCAGTATTTT.